This T cell receptor beta chain is from a study of breast tumors, draining lymph nodes, adjacent tissues. This clonotype has ten or more counts. Its matching antigen is unknown. The lymph nodes were axillary draining lymph nodes from breast cancer patients. TCRdb called the multiplex PCR reads again in MiXCR, with one record for every CDR3 protein. Counted here are 250,000 or so distinct CDR3 sequences, 30% to 35% occurring once; the ten biggest clones make up 0.85% to 1.2%. Whole-study results and caveats: Tumor repertoires ranked between lymph nodes and nontumor tissue in diversity, with V and J gene preferences. Tumor and nontumor repertoires were significantly more similar in luminal-like than in basal-like breast cancer.

CDR1 is MGHDK, CDR2 SYGVNS, per germline. The CDR3 extends over 17 amino acids. Trimming took 5 bases from V and 0 from J, leaving 17 bases between them. This clonotype was sampled from a female donor with breast cancer. Some clones in this sample may be carry-over from other donors' samples. Specimen: axillary lymph node tissue. The chain couples TRBV25-1 to TRBJ2-4; perhaps D is TRBD1 or TRBD2 (6 bases each). CDR3 loop: CASSPQTGGLAKNIQYF. CDR3 DNA: TGTGCCAGCAGTCCTCAAACCGGGGGCTTAGCCAAAAACATTCAGTACTTC.